The TCR beta chain described here comes from a study of blood T cell repertoires in COVID-19. Libraries were prepared by immunoSEQ multiplex PCR; TCRdb keeps only in-frame clonotypes and omits some of them. The sample has 200,000 to 300,000 clones; 81% are singletons. A few counts support this clone. Trimming removed 6 bases at V and 3 bases at J, with 21 bases between. This CDR3 is built from 16 residues. Looked up from germline, CDR1 is MDHEN and CDR2 is SYDVKM. The chain carries TRBV28 and TRBJ2-7; D perhaps matches TRBD1 (6 bases). This receptor was obtained from a woman older than 75 with acute or convalescent COVID-19. Source material: peripheral blood. This CDR3 reads CASSPSRYGTSYEQYF. Here the CDR3 DNA reads TGTGCCAGCAGCCCCAGTCGTTATGGGACAAGCTACGAGCAGTACTTC.